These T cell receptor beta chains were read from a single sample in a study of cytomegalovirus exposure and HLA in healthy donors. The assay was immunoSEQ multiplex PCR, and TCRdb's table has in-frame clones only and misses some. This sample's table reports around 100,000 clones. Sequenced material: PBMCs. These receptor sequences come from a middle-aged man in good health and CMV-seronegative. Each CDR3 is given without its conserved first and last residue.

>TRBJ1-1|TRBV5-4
ASRPPGQNTEAF
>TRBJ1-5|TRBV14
ASSQDLGKGGQEVYQPQH
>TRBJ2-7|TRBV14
ASSRGDRGLYEQY
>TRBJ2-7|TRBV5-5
ASSLAQGAYEQY
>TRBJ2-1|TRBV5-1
ASSLMGRQGGYNEQF
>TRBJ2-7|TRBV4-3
ASSPEELGRVSYEQY
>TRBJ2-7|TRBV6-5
ATYSAGGRSYEQY
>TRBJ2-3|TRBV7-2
ASSSGQGPSDTQY
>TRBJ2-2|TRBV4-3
ASSQMTANTGELF
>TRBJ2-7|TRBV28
ASSVAAYEQY
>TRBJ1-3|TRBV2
ASSSRRRNSGNTIY
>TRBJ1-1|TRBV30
AWEDRPNTEAF
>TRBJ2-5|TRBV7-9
ASSLELDWETQY
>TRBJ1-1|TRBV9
ASSAPGQGNTEAF
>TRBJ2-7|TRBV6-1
ASSEQNLSSYEQY
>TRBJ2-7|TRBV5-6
ASSIGTGSYEQY
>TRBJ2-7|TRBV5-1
ASSFGQTYEQY
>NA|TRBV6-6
ASSTPGQGAEQY
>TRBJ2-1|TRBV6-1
ASGGWSYNEQF
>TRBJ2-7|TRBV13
ASSERGPLYEQY
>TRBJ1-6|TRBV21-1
ASSKAATWTVSNNSPLH
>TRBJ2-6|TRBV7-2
ASSLGGIGANVLT
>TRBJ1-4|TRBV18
ASSPARGEYEKLF
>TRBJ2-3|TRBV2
ASSSGRTDTQY
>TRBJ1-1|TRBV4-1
ASSQDQDIRTEAF
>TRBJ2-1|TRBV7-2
ASSYTGGEQF
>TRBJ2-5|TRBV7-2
ASSLSGLPKTQY
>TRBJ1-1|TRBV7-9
ASSRWTASVGTEAF
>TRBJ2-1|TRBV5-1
ASSLVSYNEQF